What follows describes a single T cell receptor (beta chain). This sample stems from a study of blood T cells in healthy people across ages. At the level of the study: The capture of about one barcoded beta molecule per two T cells was achieved by template switching.

The second PCR ran about 6 to 11 cycles with a sample-barcoded 5' primer and J-beta primers. TCRdb reprocessed the 5' RACE reads via MiXCR and lists one record per CDR3 protein. The sample consists of some 1.6 million distinct CDR3 sequences, 30% to 35% of them appearing once. For every donor, a draw yielded ten milliliters of peripheral blood. Germline lookup yields CDR1 MNHEY and CDR2 SVGAGI. The CDR3 is made up of 15 amino acids. With 5 bases clipped from V and 3 bases from J, the junction kept 6 bases outside the gene matches. Sequencing was performed on blood. This receptor was taken from a woman in her twenties or thirties in good health. The chain is built from TRBV6-5 and TRBJ1-4; 7 nucleotides line up with TRBD1. CDR3 region: CASSRFRGANEKLFF. The DNA for the CDR3 is TGTGCCAGCAGTCGCTTCAGGGGGGCTAATGAAAAACTGTTTTTT.